The 5 T cell receptor beta chains given below trace back to one sample, sequenced in a study of blood T cell repertoires in COVID-19. Data came from immunoSEQ multiplex PCR; TCRdb stores just in-frame clones and leaves some out. The sample includes 80,000 to 95,000 clones, 65% to 90% of them seen just once. What was sequenced was peripheral blood. These receptors were taken from a man older than 75 with acute or convalescent COVID-19.

This clone appeared a single time. The chain combines TRBV28 with TRBJ1-2; no firm D call. The V end was cut by 8 bases, the J end by 6 bases, with 22 bases between. The germline V gene encodes CDR1 MDHEN and CDR2 SYDVKM. The CDR3 sequence is 15 residues long. This CDR3 reads CASHTPAGKANGYTF. The CDR3 nucleotides are TGTGCCAGCCATACCCCGGCAGGCAAGGCAAATGGCTACACCTTC.

The J gene is TRBJ2-1, the V gene TRBV4-3; 9 positions match TRBD2. CDR1 and CDR2 (germline): LGHNA, YSLEER. This CDR3 comprises 17 residues. V shed 2 bases, J shed 1 base, and the junction held 6 bases outside the gene matches. The CDR3 nucleotides read TGCGCCAGCAGCCAAAATAGCGGGAGAAGTTCCTACAATGAGCAGTTCTTC. It encodes CASSQNSGRSSYNEQFF.

The rearrangement uses TRBV2 and TRBJ2-5, with TRBD2 matching 12 bases. Germline V lookup: CDR1 SNHLY, CDR2 FYNNEI. The CDR3 loop spans 15 amino acids. V was pared by 2 bases and J by 4 bases, with 2 bases of the junction left unmatched. The CDR3 reads CASSERLAGVETQYF. The CDR3 DNA reads TGTGCCAGCAGTGAACGACTAGCGGGAGTAGAGACCCAGTACTTC.

J is TRBJ2-1 and V is TRBV18, with D possibly TRBD1 on 5 matching bases. In germline, CDR1 is KGHSH, CDR2 LQKENI. Trimming removed 0 bases at V and 4 bases at J, with 7 bases between. This CDR3 spans 14 amino acids. The CDR3 is CASSPPTDYNEQFF. CDR3 nucleotides: TGTGCCAGCTCACCACCGACAGATTACAATGAGCAGTTCTTC.

The gene calls are TRBV3-1 (or the pseudogene TRBV3-2) and TRBJ1-4, with D perhaps TRBD1 (6 bases). The V and J ends lost 6 bases and 4 bases respectively, with 12 bases between them. This CDR3 is 14 amino acids long. Germline CDR1 is LGHDT and CDR2 is YNNKEL (reference sequence). The CDR3 loop is CASSRGTHNEKLFF. CDR3 coding DNA: TGTGCCAGCAGTCGAGGGACACATAATGAAAAACTGTTTTTT.